Each of the 24 T cell receptor beta chains below was sequenced from the same sample in a study of beta chain features in type 1 diabetes. Investigators reverse transcribed all isolated RNA, so they sequenced expressed TCRB transcripts. Only in-frame clones appear in the TCRdb table, and some are missing; sequencing was by immunoSEQ multiplex PCR. The sample has under 400,000 clones; 11% to 15% are singletons. Sequencing input: central memory CD4+ T cells from blood. These receptor sequences come from a young man in good health.

A word on this clone: The sample holds other DNA sequences that translate to the same CDR3. The gene calls are TRBV5-4 and TRBJ2-7; D gene uncertain. V was clipped by 0 bases and J by 4 bases, with 5 bases between them. The CDR3 runs to 12 residues. The V gene's germline CDR1 is SGHNT and CDR2 YYREEE (reference sequence). Here the CDR3 DNA reads TGTGCCAGCAGCTTGGATGGTTACGAGCAGTACTTC. Translated: CASSLDGYEQYF. The full variable domain, its missing parts supplied by reference TRBV5-4 and TRBJ2-7, is ETGVTQSPTHLIKTRGQQVTLRCSSQSGHNTVSWYQQALGQGPQFIFQYYREEENGRGNFPPRFSGLQFPNYSSELNVNALELDDSALYLCASSLDGYEQYFGPGTRLTVT.

This clone showed up many times. The chain joins TRBV27 to TRBJ2-7, with 13 bases lining up with TRBD2. CDR1 MNHEY and CDR2 SMNVEV come from the germline V gene (reference sequence). V shed 5 bases and J 7 bases; nucleotides not matched to a gene: 8. The length of the CDR3 is 15 residues. Here the CDR3 reads CASSPGGLAGFEQYV. CDR3 nucleotides: TGTGCCAGCAGTCCTGGGGGACTAGCGGGGTTTGAGCAGTACGTC.

This clone came up a few times. The chain is built from TRBV14 and TRBJ2-4; D assignment may be TRBD1 or TRBD2 (6 bases each). The CDR3 contains 21 residues. Germline V gene sequence: CDR1 SGHDN, CDR2 FVKESK. The V end lost 3 bases, the J end lost 0 bases, and 27 bases lay between the germline ends. CDR3 DNA sequence: TGTGCCAGCAGCCAGGGATCATTTTACGGGGGCGGTCTACTAGCCAAAAACATTCAGTACTTC. Translation gives CASSQGSFYGGGLLAKNIQYF.

V usage is TRBV6-6 and J usage is TRBJ2-1, with D possibly matching TRBD1 (6 bases). V was pared by 5 bases and J by 1 base, with 15 bases between. Germline-derived CDR1 and CDR2 are MNHNY and SVGAGI (reference sequence). The CDR3 sequence is 16 residues long. This chain's CDR3 is CASSRSPGHSYNEQFF. The CDR3 DNA is TGTGCCAGCAGTCGTAGTCCGGGACATTCCTACAATGAGCAGTTCTTC.

The V call is TRBV7-6, the J call TRBJ2-7; D not certain. In germline, CDR1 is SGHVS, CDR2 FNYEAQ. The CDR3 has 13 amino acids. Trimming left V 3 bases short and J 5 bases short, with 11 bases between. The CDR3 DNA sequence: TGTGCCAGCAGCTTCCAGACCCGAGACGAGCAGTACTTC. Translation: CASSFQTRDEQYF.

This clone was recorded a few times. This sequence joins TRBV7-2 and TRBJ2-5; D is unresolved. The length of the CDR3 is 14 residues. Germline V gene data show CDR1 as SGHTA and CDR2 as FQGNSA. V shed 7 bases and J shed 3 bases, with 15 bases lying between them. CDR3 nucleotide sequence: TGTGCCAGCACCCCCTCCGGGTCGAAAGAGACCCAGTACTTC. Protein: CASTPSGSKETQYF.

This chain uses TRBV7-2 with TRBJ2-2; D ambiguous. This CDR3 spans 15 amino acids. V was shortened by 5 bases and J by 7 bases, with 17 bases between the two germline ends. Germline CDR1 is SGHTA and CDR2 is FQGNSA. CDR3 nucleotides: TGTGCCAGCAGCAAGGAGAAGATAAAGGGCGGGGAGCTGTTTTTT. Translated, it gives CASSKEKIKGGELFF.

This clone showed up many times. This chain connects TRBV10-3 to TRBJ2-1, with D possibly matching TRBD2 (6 bases). V lost 6 bases, J lost 7 bases, and 7 bases lay in between. Germline V CDR1 and CDR2: ENHRY, SYGVKD. The CDR3 covers 11 residues. The CDR3 loop is CAIRSGNEQFF. As DNA, the CDR3 is TGTGCCATCAGGAGCGGGAATGAGCAGTTCTTC.

This clone was counted a few times. The V gene is TRBV9, the J gene TRBJ1-1; D is unresolved. The V gene lost 0 bases and the J gene lost 4 bases, with 16 bases spanning the gap. This CDR3 is 16 amino acids long. CDR1 is SGDLS, CDR2 YYNGEE, per germline. CDR3 protein: CASSVASRPTGTEAFF. DNA for the CDR3: TGTGCCAGCAGCGTAGCCTCCCGCCCCACGGGCACTGAAGCTTTCTTT.

The chain joins TRBV4-3 to TRBJ1-1, with D maybe TRBD1 (5 bases). Germline lookup yields CDR1 LGHNA and CDR2 YSLEER. Trimming cost V 0 bases and J 7 bases, with 12 bases left between them. This CDR3 has 14 amino acids. CDR3 DNA sequence: TGCGCCAGCAGCCAAGAGCGGGGGAGGGGTGAAGCTTTCTTT. It encodes CASSQERGRGEAFF.

This clone has at least ten counts. This chain joins TRBV21-1 and TRBJ1-2; TRBD1, the D gene given by the table, was not confirmed from the DNA. TRBV21-1 is a documented pseudogene. The CDR3 contains 15 residues. The CDR3 bases are TGTGCCAGCAGCCGACCTGCAGGGCCTTTCTATGGCTACACCTTC. Its translation: CASSRPAGPFYGYTF.

The V and J genes are TRBV10-3 and TRBJ2-3; tentatively, D is TRBD2 (5 bases). CDR3 length equals 13 residues. Trimming cost V 6 bases and J 4 bases, with 11 bases left between them. Per the germline V gene, CDR1 is ENHRY and CDR2 is SYGVKD. CDR3 DNA sequence: TGTGCCATCAGGGCGGGTGATTCAGATACGCAGTATTTT. Translated, it gives CAIRAGDSDTQYF.

For this clone: A much larger clone differs from this one at a single base, so this may be a read error. Other DNA sequences in the sample encode the same CDR3. The CDR3: CASSLGQGNDQPQHF. CDR3 in DNA: TGCGCCAGCAGCCTTGGGCAGGGGAACGATCAGCCCCAGCATTTT. The chain combines TRBV11-3 with TRBJ1-5; D might be TRBD1 (6 bases). Germline V gene data show CDR1 as SGHNT and CDR2 as YENEEA. This CDR3 is 15 amino acids long.

At least ten counts were recorded for this clone. This sample includes further DNA sequences coding for the same CDR3. This sequence joins TRBV27 and TRBJ2-1; maybe TRBD2 (7 bases). V was clipped by 2 bases and J by 8 bases, with 10 bases between them. The CDR3 extends over 13 amino acids. Looked up from germline, CDR1 is MNHEY and CDR2 is SMNVEV (reference sequence). CDR3 residues: CASSLRGGDEQFF. The CDR3 bases are TGTGCCAGCAGTTTAAGAGGGGGGGATGAGCAGTTCTTC.

This clone was recorded a few times. The J gene is TRBJ2-1, the V gene TRBV7-2; no definite D call. This CDR3 region has 15 residues. V shed 5 bases and J shed 3 bases, with 14 bases lying between them. CDR1 is SGHTA and CDR2 is FQGNSA in the germline V gene. Here the CDR3 reads CASSAQKSDYNEQFF. The CDR3 DNA reads TGTGCCAGCAGCGCCCAAAAATCAGACTACAATGAGCAGTTCTTC.

At least ten counts were recorded for this clone. The chain links TRBV7-9 to TRBJ1-2; maybe TRBD1 (5 bases). Trimming left V 5 bases short and J 2 bases short, with 6 bases between. This CDR3 has 12 amino acids. Germline values: CDR1 SEHNR, CDR2 FQNEAQ (reference sequence). For the CDR3, the DNA is TGTGCCAGCAGCCGGGACAACTATGGCTACACCTTC. Amino acid sequence: CASSRDNYGYTF. Full variable domain (rest looked up from reference TRBV7-9 and TRBJ1-2): DTGVSQNPRHKITKRGQNVTFRCDPISEHNRLYWYRQTLGQGPEFLTYFQNEAQLEKSRLLSDRFSAERPKGSFSTLEIQRTEQGDSAMYLCASSRDNYGYTFGSGTRLTVV.

The chain couples TRBV29-1 to TRBJ2-3; D remains ambiguous. Deletions cut 5 bases from V and 3 bases from J, with 12 bases between. The CDR3 sequence is 13 residues long. Germline loops: CDR1 SQVTM, CDR2 ANQGSEA. The CDR3 here is CSVIFIGTDTQYF. The CDR3 coding sequence is TGCAGCGTTATCTTCATCGGGACAGATACGCAGTATTTT.

A remark on this clone: This specimen includes other DNA sequences encoding the same CDR3. This sequence joins TRBV4-1 and TRBJ2-5, with D uncertain. CDR1 and CDR2 from the germline V gene are MGHRA and YSYEKL. The CDR3 has 14 amino acids. Trimming took 1 base from V and 1 from J, leaving 7 bases between them. In DNA form, the CDR3 reads TGCGCCAGCAGCCAAGTTGCGACCCAAGAGACCCAGTACTTC. Encoded protein: CASSQVATQETQYF.

The chain couples TRBV6-6 to TRBJ2-7; tentatively, D is TRBD2 (5 bases). Germline V gene data show CDR1 as MNHNY and CDR2 as SVGAGI (reference sequence). This CDR3 has 13 residues. The V end lost 6 bases, the J end lost 4 bases, and 13 bases lay between the germline ends. This chain's CDR3 is CASRLTLEYEQYV. CDR3 nucleotide sequence: TGTGCCAGCAGACTCACACTAGAATACGAGCAGTACGTC.

DNA for the CDR3: TGTGCCAGCAGAGGACAGCTCTGGGGCACAGATACGCAGTATTTT. The encoded protein is CASRGQLWGTDTQYF. This chain links TRBV6-1 with TRBJ2-3; D may be TRBD1 (6 bases). The CDR3 totals 15 residues. V was clipped by 6 bases and J by 1 base, with 14 bases between them. Germline V gives CDR1 MNHNS, CDR2 SASEGT.

The chain combines TRBV28 with TRBJ1-5; 8 bases line up with TRBD1. The ends lost 6 bases at V and 4 bases at J; junction bases unmatched: 5. Germline CDR1 MDHEN, CDR2 SYDVKM. CDR3 length: 14 amino acids. The CDR3 region has the DNA TGTGCCAGCAGGCGGACAGGGCCAAATCAGCCCCAGCATTTT. The encoded protein is CASRRTGPNQPQHF.

This clone was counted between two and nine times. The chain couples TRBV11-2 to TRBJ2-1; D is ambiguous. The CDR3 runs 12 residues. CDR1 is SGHAT, CDR2 FQNNGV, per germline. The V and J ends lost 1 base and 9 bases respectively, with 7 bases between them. The CDR3 protein is CASSLATGEQFF. CDR3 bases: TGTGCCAGCAGCTTAGCCACTGGTGAGCAGTTCTTC. Supplemented by reference TRBV11-2 and TRBJ2-1, the full variable domain reads EAGVAQSPRYKIIEKRQSVAFWCNPISGHATLYWYQQILGQGPKLLIQFQNNGVVDDSQLPKDRFSAERLKGVDSTLKIQPAKLEDSAVYLCASSLATGEQFFGPGTRLTVL.

V and J are TRBV5-4 and TRBJ1-3; D remains unclear. V was shortened by 4 bases and J by 0 bases, with 11 bases between the two germline ends. The CDR3 totals 15 residues. CDR1 and CDR2 from the germline V gene are SGHNT and YYREEE (reference sequence). As DNA, the CDR3 is TGTGCCAGCAGCCAAGGACCGAACTCTGGAAACACCATATATTTT. It yields the protein CASSQGPNSGNTIYF. Combining the CDR3 with reference TRBV5-4 and TRBJ1-3 gives the whole variable domain ETGVTQSPTHLIKTRGQQVTLRCSSQSGHNTVSWYQQALGQGPQFIFQYYREEENGRGNFPPRFSGLQFPNYSSELNVNALELDDSALYLCASSQGPNSGNTIYFGEGSWLTVV.

The genes are TRBV11-3 and TRBJ2-1, with 9 bases identical to TRBD1. This CDR3 contains 15 residues. Germline CDR1 is SGHNT and CDR2 is YENEEA. After removal of 2 bases from V and 4 bases from J, the junction contained 3 bases not matched to a gene. The CDR3 sequence is CASSLLGQGYNEQFF. CDR3 in DNA: TGTGCCAGCAGCTTATTGGGACAGGGTTACAATGAGCAGTTCTTC.